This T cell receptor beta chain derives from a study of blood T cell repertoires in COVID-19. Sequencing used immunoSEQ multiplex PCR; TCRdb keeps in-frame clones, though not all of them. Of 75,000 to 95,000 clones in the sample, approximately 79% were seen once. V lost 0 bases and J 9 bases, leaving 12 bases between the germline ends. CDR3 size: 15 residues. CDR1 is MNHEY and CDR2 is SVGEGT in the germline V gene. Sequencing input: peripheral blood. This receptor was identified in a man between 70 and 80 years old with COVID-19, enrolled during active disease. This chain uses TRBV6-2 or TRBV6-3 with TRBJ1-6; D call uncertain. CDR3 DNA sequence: TGTGCCAGCAGTTACTCGATTGCGTCGGGTTCACCCCTCCACTTT. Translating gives CASSYSIASGSPLHF.